The T cell receptor (beta chain) under discussion was sequenced for a study of T cells in Graves' hyperthyroidism and ophthalmopathy. Amplification of TCR beta CDR3 regions used RNA as the template. The study used the HTBI primer set for a first-round RT-PCR of the TCR CDR3. Each CDR3 protein gets one entry after TCRdb re-called the multiplex PCR reads with MiXCR. The top ten hold about 17% of the sample, which has about 560,000 distinct CDR3 sequences, roughly 17% seen once. This clonotype was seen repeatedly, ten times or more. Germline V CDR1 and CDR2: MNHNS, SASEGT. This CDR3 has 15 amino acids. V lost 6 bases and J 0 bases, leaving 12 bases between the germline ends.

Source material: blood. The receptor was isolated from a woman between 18 and 30 years old with Graves' hyperthyroidism. This rearrangement joins TRBV6-1 to TRBJ2-1; no reliable D call. This chain's CDR3 is CASSLAQSSYNEQFF. The CDR3 nucleotides are TGTGCCAGCAGCCTCGCTCAGAGCTCCTACAATGAGCAGTTCTTC.